The 17 T cell receptor beta chains below were found in one sample sequenced in a study of OX40 agonist ivuxolimab in advanced cancers. Receptor amplification or capture employed the immunoSEQ multiplex PCR assay. Imported from immuneACCESS, the table was reduced by TCRdb to in-frame sequences with V and J called. These copies leave out some clones; in studies compared against another copy, an unresolved V gene accounts for under half, and the cause of the remainder is not known. For this sample the table gives about 62,000 clones, of which 79% were detected only once. Roughly a tenth of the sample is held by the ten biggest clonotypes. Sequencing used CD4+ or CD8+ T cells sorted from blood, obtained in a trial of the OX40 agonist ivuxolimab. The source is an adult with an advanced solid tumor such as melanoma, head and neck, liver or kidney cancer.

The V gene is TRBV5-1, the J gene TRBJ1-2; D unclear. Germline V lookup: CDR1 SGHRS, CDR2 YFSETQ. This CDR3 has 13 residues. With 1 base removed from V and 5 bases from J, the gap between germline ends came to 9 bases. The CDR3, as DNA: TGCGCCAGCAGCTTGCCGGGGAGATATGGCTACACCTTC. Translating gives CASSLPGRYGYTF.

V gene TRBV7-2 combines with J gene TRBJ2-3, with 9 positions matching TRBD2. J lost 2 bases, V lost 0 bases, and 18 bases had no gene match. The CDR3 has 21 amino acids. CDR1 SGHTA and CDR2 FQGNSA come from the germline V gene. The CDR3 reads CASSLAGLRGGARQFTDTQYF. The DNA for the CDR3 is TGTGCCAGCAGCTTAGCGGGTCTACGCGGGGGGGCCAGGCAATTCACAGATACGCAGTATTTT.

The rearrangement joins TRBV5-4 to TRBJ1-1; possibly TRBD1 for D (6 bases). This CDR3 spans 13 amino acids. Trimming took off 4 bases at V and 1 base at J, with 8 bases between the two ends. Germline V gives CDR1 SGHNT, CDR2 YYREEE (reference sequence). CDR3 loop: CASSTGQNTEAFF. CDR3 in DNA: TGTGCCAGCAGCACGGGACAGAACACTGAAGCTTTCTTT.

V and J are TRBV10-3 and TRBJ1-6; no firm D call. Trimming left V 0 bases short and J 9 bases short, with 6 bases between. Germline assignment: CDR1 ENHRY and CDR2 SYGVKD. The CDR3 runs 13 residues. This CDR3 is CAISESKGSPLHF. The CDR3 DNA sequence: TGTGCCATCAGTGAGTCGAAGGGTTCACCCCTCCACTTT.

The chain combines TRBV11-1 with TRBJ1-2; D remains ambiguous. In germline, CDR1 is SGHAT, CDR2 FQDESV (reference sequence). V gave up 1 base and J gave up 7 bases, with 19 bases separating them. The CDR3 runs to 16 residues. The CDR3 region has the DNA TGTGCCAGCAGCTTAGGAGCCTATGACTTTGGAGGTGGCTACACCTTC. Protein sequence: CASSLGAYDFGGGYTF. Drawing the rest from reference TRBV11-1 and TRBJ1-2, the complete variable domain is EAEVAQSPRYKITEKSQAVAFWCDPISGHATLYWYRQILGQGPELLVQFQDESVVDDSQLPKDRFSAERLKGVDSTLKIQPAELGDSAMYLCASSLGAYDFGGGYTFGSGTRLTVV.

J is TRBJ1-1 and V is TRBV2; possible D gene TRBD1, 6 bases. V gave up 6 bases and J gave up 11 bases, with 19 bases separating them. The CDR3 has 13 residues. Looked up from germline, CDR1 is SNHLY and CDR2 is FYNNEI. CDR3 sequence reads: CASSFTQGIGAFF. CDR3 bases: TGTGCCAGCAGCTTTACACAGGGAATCGGGGCTTTCTTT. Full variable domain (missing parts from reference TRBV2 and TRBJ1-1): EPEVTQTPSHQVTQMGQEVILRCVPISNHLYFYWYRQILGQKVEFLVSFYNNEISEKSEIFDDQFSVERPDGSNFTLKIRSTKLEDSAMYFCASSFTQGIGAFFGQGTRLTVV.

This sequence joins TRBV7-9 and TRBJ1-1; TRBD1 might be the D (6 bases). This CDR3 is built from 13 residues. Germline assignment: CDR1 SEHNR and CDR2 FQNEAQ (reference sequence). Trimming left V 5 bases short and J 10 bases short, with 17 bases between. CDR3 DNA sequence: TGTGCCAGCAGCCCCAAGGGGGGGGGAGTAGCTTTCTTT. Translating gives CASSPKGGGVAFF.

The J gene is TRBJ1-5, the V gene TRBV28; no firm D call. CDR1 and CDR2 (germline): MDHEN, SYDVKM. The CDR3 runs to 14 residues. V dropped 4 bases and J dropped 1 base, with 8 bases sitting between them. CDR3 sequence reads: CASSSGSSNQPQHF. DNA for the CDR3: TGTGCCAGCAGTTCGGGGTCCAGCAATCAGCCCCAGCATTTT.

J is TRBJ2-1 and V is TRBV28; TRBD2 aligns across 10 bases. Trimming took 6 bases from V and 5 from J; bases not matched to a gene: 16. CDR1 and CDR2 from the germline V gene are MDHEN and SYDVKM. This CDR3 has 18 residues. CDR3 DNA: TGTGCCAGCAGGCAATCCCTTAGCGGGAGGCCAGGGGACAATGAGCAGTTCTTC. It specifies CASRQSLSGRPGDNEQFF.

The chain links TRBV6-1 to TRBJ2-1, with 11 bases identical to TRBD2. V lost 1 base to trimming and J lost 7 bases; unmatched junction nucleotides: 3. Germline lookup yields CDR1 MNHNS and CDR2 SASEGT. CDR3 length: 15 amino acids. The CDR3 sequence is CASSEGASGRNEQFF. CDR3 DNA: TGTGCCAGCAGTGAAGGGGCTAGCGGGAGGAATGAGCAGTTCTTC.

V gene TRBV5-6 combines with J gene TRBJ2-7, with 7 bases identical to TRBD1. The trim removed 4 bases at V and 0 bases at J, leaving 7 bases unmatched. The CDR3 sequence is 15 residues long. Germline V gene sequence: CDR1 SGHDT, CDR2 YYEEEE. The CDR3 coding sequence is TGTGCCAGCAGCCAGGGGGTGGTGAGCTCCTACGAGCAGTACTTC. Encoded protein: CASSQGVVSSYEQYF. Full variable domain (missing parts from reference TRBV5-6 and TRBJ2-7): DAGVTQSPTHLIKTRGQQVTLRCSPKSGHDTVSWYQQALGQGPQFIFQYYEEEERQRGNFPDRFSGHQFPNYSSELNVNALLLGDSALYLCASSQGVVSSYEQYFGPGTRLTVT.

The chain is built from TRBV12-5 and TRBJ2-3; possibly TRBD1 for D (6 bases). V shed 0 bases and J shed 3 bases, with 10 bases lying between them. The CDR3 is made up of 15 amino acids. The germline CDR1 and CDR2 sequences are LGHNT and FRNRAP. The CDR3 DNA reads TGTGCTAGTGGTTTGGTACAGGGAAATACAGATACGCAGTATTTT. This codes for CASGLVQGNTDTQYF.

The sample holds a few counts of this clone. V and J are TRBV5-1 and TRBJ2-7; 9 bases map to TRBD1. Germline CDR1 is SGHRS and CDR2 is YFSETQ. The CDR3 runs 17 residues. Trimming at V came to 3 bases and at J to 5 bases, leaving 15 bases not matched to a gene. CDR3 sequence (DNA): TGCGCCAGCAGCTGGGGGCCCGGGACAGGGAATTTGAACGAGCAGTACTTC. It encodes CASSWGPGTGNLNEQYF.

This clone was detected a few times. This chain connects TRBV20-1 to TRBJ1-1; D remains unclear. Germline lookup yields CDR1 DFQATT and CDR2 SNEGSKA (reference sequence). CDR3 length: 11 amino acids. V lost 6 bases and J 2 bases, leaving 7 bases between the germline ends. The chain's CDR3 is CSAPGNTEAFF. The CDR3 DNA reads as TGCAGTGCCCCGGGTAACACTGAAGCTTTCTTT.

The table lists this clone with a few counts. The V and J genes are TRBV6-1 and TRBJ2-1; D remains ambiguous. Looked up from germline, CDR1 is MNHNS and CDR2 is SASEGT. V lost 7 bases and J 1 base, leaving 11 bases between the germline ends. This CDR3 region has 14 residues. CDR3 sequence reads: CASTPPPSYNEQFF. The CDR3 region has the DNA TGTGCCAGCACGCCCCCACCATCCTACAATGAGCAGTTCTTC.

The chain couples TRBV5-4 to TRBJ1-1; 9 bases are shared with TRBD1. CDR3 length: 13 amino acids. Germline CDR1 SGHNT, CDR2 YYREEE (reference sequence). The V gene end was trimmed by 5 bases and the J gene end by 6 bases; junction bases not matched to a gene: 5. The CDR3 DNA sequence: TGTGCCAGCAGGCCAACAGGGGGCGCTGAAGCTTTCTTT. Protein sequence: CASRPTGGAEAFF.

CDR3 in amino acids: CASSLASGHTDTQYF. In nucleotides, the CDR3 is TGTGCCAGCAGTTTGGCTAGCGGGCACACAGATACGCAGTATTTT. The chain has TRBV28 and TRBJ2-3; TRBD2 matches 8 bases. The CDR3 loop spans 15 amino acids. V dropped 3 bases and J dropped 2; count of bases not matched to a gene: 4. Germline CDR1 and CDR2: MDHEN and SYDVKM. The full variable domain, its missing parts supplied by reference TRBV28 and TRBJ2-3, is DVKVTQSSRYLVKRTGEKVFLECVQDMDHENMFWYRQDPGLGLRLIYFSYDVKMKEKGDIPEGYSVSREKKERFSLILESASTNQTSMYLCASSLASGHTDTQYFGPGTRLTVL.